The 20 T cell receptor beta chains below were found in one sample sequenced in a study of graft-versus-host responses after intestinal transplantation. Graft tissue was processed to release intraepithelial and lamina propria lymphocytes. The protocol was immunoSEQ multiplex PCR, while the TCRdb copy is restricted to in-frame clones and leaves out a portion. The sample consists of about 29,000 clones, about 80% of them appearing once. The source was ileum tissue, collected 98 days after intestinal transplantation. These receptors were obtained from a human patient who received an intestinal transplant, so some T cells may come from the graft donor.

The chain couples TRBV6-4 to TRBJ1-3; D might be TRBD1 (5 bases). V was shortened by 7 bases and J by 4 bases, with 23 bases between the two germline ends. The CDR3 runs 17 residues. CDR1 and CDR2 from the germline V gene are MRHNA and SNTAGT. DNA of the CDR3: TGTGCCAGCAAGGGCAGAGGGGCAGGTGTGGAAGGAAACACCATATATTTT. It translates to CASKGRGAGVEGNTIYF.

The chain couples TRBV27 to TRBJ2-1; perhaps D is TRBD1 or TRBD2 (5 bases each). In germline, CDR1 is MNHEY, CDR2 SMNVEV (reference sequence). V was trimmed by 8 bases and J by 9 bases, leaving 20 bases between them. The CDR3 sequence is 14 residues long. The CDR3 loop reads CASGPRDPAAEQFF. For the CDR3, the DNA is TGTGCCAGCGGCCCCCGGGACCCTGCCGCTGAGCAGTTCTTC.

The V call is TRBV5-4, the J call TRBJ2-5, with D uncertain. The V end lost 0 bases, the J end lost 9 bases, and 15 bases lay between the germline ends. There are 14 residues in the CDR3. Germline V gene sequence: CDR1 SGHNT, CDR2 YYREEE (reference sequence). The CDR3 here is CASSLAGSASAQYF. CDR3 nucleotides: TGTGCCAGCAGCTTGGCCGGGTCAGCTTCGGCCCAGTACTTC.

This rearrangement joins TRBV7-9 to TRBJ2-3; 8 positions match TRBD1. The CDR3 is 17 residues long. CDR1 and CDR2 from the germline V gene are SEHNR and FQNEAQ (reference sequence). Trimming cost V 4 bases and J 2 bases; bases outside gene matches: 11. For the CDR3, the DNA is TGTGCCAGCAGCTCTACCCCCGGGACAGGACTCACAGATACGCAGTATTTT. Translating gives CASSSTPGTGLTDTQYF. The full variable domain, its missing parts supplied by reference TRBV7-9 and TRBJ2-3, is DTGVSQNPRHKITKRGQNVTFRCDPISEHNRLYWYRQTLGQGPEFLTYFQNEAQLEKSRLLSDRFSAERPKGSFSTLEIQRTEQGDSAMYLCASSSTPGTGLTDTQYFGPGTRLTVL.

CDR3 sequence reads: CASTTGMGGEQFF. The CDR3 nucleotides are TGTGCCAGCACCACGGGGATGGGCGGTGAGCAGTTCTTC. This chain connects TRBV7-6 to TRBJ2-1; tentative D call: TRBD2 (5 bases). The germline CDR1 and CDR2 sequences are SGHVS and FNYEAQ. V lost 7 bases and J lost 9, with 16 bases in between. CDR3 length: 13 amino acids.

A few counts support this clone. The V call is TRBV21-1, the J call TRBJ2-3; the DNA was not used to check the table's D call, TRBD2. TRBV21-1 is classified as a pseudogene. The CDR3 covers 13 residues. CDR3 in DNA: TGTGCCAGCAGCAAAGAAGACTCAGATACGCAGTATTTT. Translation gives CASSKEDSDTQYF.

The genes are TRBV19 and TRBJ1-1; no definite D call. Germline CDR1 is LNHDA and CDR2 is SQIVND (reference sequence). This CDR3 spans 13 amino acids. V was shortened by 3 bases and J by 1 base, with 6 bases between the two germline ends. The CDR3 is CASSMGGNTEAFF. The CDR3 nucleotides read TGTGCCAGTAGTATGGGAGGGAACACTGAAGCTTTCTTT.

V usage is TRBV19 and J usage is TRBJ2-7; a possible D gene is TRBD2 (6 bases). Trimming removed 5 bases from V and 3 bases from J, with 14 bases in between. The CDR3 covers 14 residues. Germline V CDR1 and CDR2: LNHDA, SQIVND (reference sequence). The CDR3 region is CASSWGGTDYEQYF. DNA for the CDR3: TGTGCCAGTAGTTGGGGAGGAACTGACTACGAGCAGTACTTC.

The CDR3 spells CASSPGGGNTIYF. Here the CDR3 DNA reads TGTGCCAGCAGCCCTGGGGGAGGAAACACCATATATTTT. J is TRBJ1-3 and V is TRBV9; tentatively, D is TRBD1 (5 bases). CDR1 and CDR2 (germline): SGDLS, YYNGEE. The CDR3 sequence is 13 residues long. Trimming shortened V by 4 bases and J by 4 bases, and 9 bases separated the two germline ends.

The chain combines TRBV5-1 with TRBJ2-7; D is undetermined. V was shortened by 1 base and J by 5 bases, with 10 bases between the two germline ends. The CDR3 is 13 amino acids. Per the germline V gene, CDR1 is SGHRS and CDR2 is YFSETQ. CDR3 nucleotides: TGCGCCAGCAGCTTGACGGTTCAAAACGAGCAGTACTTC. It specifies CASSLTVQNEQYF. Full variable domain (remainder filled in from reference TRBV5-1 and TRBJ2-7): KAGVTQTPRYLIKTRGQQVTLSCSPISGHRSVSWYQQTPGQGLQFLFEYFSETQRNKGNFPGRFSGRQFSNSRSEMNVSTLELGDSALYLCASSLTVQNEQYFGPGTRLTVT.

This clone came up a few times. Other nucleotide sequences from this sample produce the same CDR3. The chain carries TRBV6-1 and TRBJ2-2; 9 bases are a match to TRBD2. Germline V gene data show CDR1 as MNHNS and CDR2 as SASEGT. This CDR3 has 14 amino acids. V shed 8 bases, J shed 3 bases, and the junction held 4 bases outside the gene matches. The CDR3 is CASRAGGDTGELFF. CDR3 DNA sequence: TGTGCCAGCCGAGCGGGGGGAGACACCGGGGAGCTGTTTTTT.

The chain is built from TRBV6-5 and TRBJ2-1; TRBD1 matches at 8 bases. Per the germline V gene, CDR1 is MNHEY and CDR2 is SVGAGI. The length of the CDR3 is 14 residues. Trimming took 2 bases from V and 6 from J; bases not matched to a gene: 3. In nucleotides, the CDR3 is TGTGCCAGCAGTTACGGTGACAGGGGCAATGAGCAGTTCTTC. It is translated as CASSYGDRGNEQFF.

The V and J genes are TRBV6-5 and TRBJ2-1; D perhaps matches TRBD1 (5 bases). Trimming cost V 2 bases and J 3 bases, with 5 bases left between them. Germline V gene data show CDR1 as MNHEY and CDR2 as SVGAGI. This CDR3 has 13 residues. CDR3 residues: CASSYQGYNEQFF. The CDR3 nucleotides read TGTGCCAGCAGTTACCAGGGCTACAATGAGCAGTTCTTC.

J is TRBJ2-3 and V is TRBV14; no definite D call. From germline, CDR1 is SGHDN and CDR2 FVKESK. The V end lost 1 base, the J end lost 2 bases, and 16 bases lay between the germline ends. This CDR3 has 17 amino acids. CDR3 in amino acids: CASSQVSKNSYTDTQYF. The CDR3 coding sequence is TGTGCCAGCAGCCAAGTATCAAAAAACTCCTACACAGATACGCAGTATTTT.

The J gene is TRBJ1-5, the V gene TRBV18; TRBD1 is a possible D gene (6 bases). Looked up from germline, CDR1 is KGHSH and CDR2 is LQKENI. This CDR3 is 18 amino acids long. Between the trimmed V and J ends, which lost 6 bases and 5 bases, there was a span of 26 bases. The CDR3 nucleotides read TGTGCCAGCTCGGCCCGGGGGGGCACCTACCTCACGGATCAGCCCCAGCATTTT. It encodes CASSARGGTYLTDQPQHF.

This chain connects TRBV19 to TRBJ1-3; TRBD1 might be the D (6 bases). The V end lost 9 bases, the J end lost 2 bases, and 14 bases lay between the germline ends. CDR1 LNHDA and CDR2 SQIVND come from the germline V gene (reference sequence). There are 14 residues in the CDR3. The CDR3 coding sequence is TGTGCCAGCAGCAGGGGAATCGCTGGAAACACCATATATTTT. It is translated as CASSRGIAGNTIYF.

This chain's CDR3 is CASSLNSGTSQETQYF. The CDR3 DNA reads TGTGCCAGCAGCTTAAATTCAGGGACCTCACAAGAGACCCAGTACTTC. V and J are TRBV11-1 and TRBJ2-5; perhaps D is TRBD1 or TRBD2 (5 bases each). Looked up from germline, CDR1 is SGHAT and CDR2 is FQDESV (reference sequence). There are 16 residues in the CDR3. V lost 2 bases, J lost 2 bases, and 15 bases lay in between.

The chain employs TRBV5-6 and TRBJ1-1; possibly TRBD1 for D (5 bases). Looked up from germline, CDR1 is SGHDT and CDR2 is YYEEEE. V lost 4 bases and J 1 base, leaving 11 bases between the germline ends. This CDR3 region has 14 residues. The CDR3 protein is CASSKDRQNTEAFF. CDR3 DNA: TGTGCCAGCAGCAAAGACAGACAGAACACTGAAGCTTTCTTT.

This rearrangement joins TRBV5-1 to TRBJ1-1; the D is unclear. V lost 0 bases to trimming and J lost 4 bases, with 7 bases between them. The CDR3 covers 13 residues. CDR1 is SGHRS and CDR2 is YFSETQ in the germline V gene. As DNA, the CDR3 is TGCGCCAGCAGCTTGGTAGAATCCACTGAAGCTTTCTTT. Translated, it gives CASSLVESTEAFF.

The rearrangement uses TRBV9 and TRBJ2-1; D may be TRBD2 (5 bases). The germline V gene has CDR1 SGDLS and CDR2 YYNGEE. Trimming cost V 0 bases and J 0 bases, with 10 bases left between them. CDR3 length equals 16 residues. The DNA for the CDR3 is TGTGCCAGCAGCGTAGGATTGGGGAGCTCCTACAATGAGCAGTTCTTC. Its translation: CASSVGLGSSYNEQFF.